The 14 T cell receptor beta chains presented below share a single source sample, sequenced in a study of T cell responses to AZD1222 COVID-19 vaccine. Profiling relied on immunoSEQ multiplex PCR, and the TCRdb table lists in-frame clones only, not all of them. The profile covers over 120,000 clones, with 75% to 90% appearing a single time and about 1.5% taken by the ten largest. The material sequenced was peripheral blood, taken on day 0 of AZD1222 vaccination. The receptors shown here come from an adult in good health.

CDR3 in amino acids: CASSSGRSWGDSYEQYF. The CDR3 DNA is TGTGCCAGCAGCTCCGGACGGTCTTGGGGGGATTCCTACGAGCAGTACTTC. The J gene is TRBJ2-7, the V gene TRBV7-6; tentatively, D is TRBD2 (6 bases). Germline assignment: CDR1 SGHVS and CDR2 FNYEAQ. The CDR3 covers 17 residues. V lost 4 bases to trimming and J lost 1 base, with 20 bases between them.

The rearrangement joins TRBV11-2 to TRBJ1-6; D is unclear. The CDR3 has 15 residues. The V gene lost 3 bases and the J gene lost 4 bases, with 10 bases spanning the gap. Germline V gene sequence: CDR1 SGHAT, CDR2 FQNNGV. The CDR3 region has the DNA TGTGCCAGCAGCTTTCGCCAAGGGTATAATTCACCCCTCCACTTT. It specifies CASSFRQGYNSPLHF.

This clone appeared a few times. This chain connects TRBV7-6 to TRBJ2-2; D is unclear. Germline V gene lookup returns CDR1 SGHVS and CDR2 FNYEAQ. V lost 4 bases and J lost 4, with 4 bases in between. The CDR3 consists of 12 residues. CDR3 in amino acids: CASSSLTGELFF. CDR3 sequence (DNA): TGTGCCAGCAGCTCCCTCACCGGGGAGCTGTTTTTT. The complete variable domain, with remaining parts taken from reference TRBV7-6 and TRBJ2-2, reads GAGVSQSPRYKVTKRGQDVALRCDPISGHVSLYWYRQALGQGPEFLTYFNYEAQQDKSGLPNDRFSAERPEGSISTLTIQRTEQRDSAMYRCASSSLTGELFFGEGSRLTVL.

This clone has just a few counts. This rearrangement joins TRBV7-9 to TRBJ1-3, with a weak D call TRBD1 (6 bases). Germline V lookup: CDR1 SEHNR, CDR2 FQNEAQ (reference sequence). The CDR3 has 16 residues. V was clipped by 0 bases and J by 4 bases, with 13 bases between them. The CDR3 DNA follows: TGTGCCAGCAGCTTAGCGCAGCCAGGGGACGGAAACACCATATATTTT. Encoded protein: CASSLAQPGDGNTIYF.

CDR3: CASSQEGFANEKLFF. CDR3 bases: TGTGCCAGCAGTCAGGAGGGATTTGCTAATGAAAAACTGTTTTTT. This chain links TRBV7-2 with TRBJ1-4; D is uncertain. There are 15 residues in the CDR3. Trimming left V 6 bases short and J 3 bases short, with 14 bases between. Germline CDR1 and CDR2: SGHTA and FQGNSA.

The chain employs TRBV30 and TRBJ2-1; a weak D match, TRBD2 (6 bases). This CDR3 comprises 19 residues. From germline, CDR1 is GTSNPN and CDR2 SVGIG (reference sequence). V lost 0 bases and J lost 0, with 21 bases in between. CDR3 sequence (DNA): TGTGCCTGGAGTGTCGGGGCGGGGAGAGGATACACCTCCTACAATGAGCAGTTCTTC. It codes for CAWSVGAGRGYTSYNEQFF.

J is TRBJ2-1 and V is TRBV6-5; 10 bases are a match to TRBD2. The CDR3 has 15 amino acids. V lost 6 bases, J lost 4 bases, and 6 bases stayed unmatched. In germline, CDR1 is MNHEY, CDR2 SVGAGI. CDR3 coding DNA: TGTGCCAGCAGAGCCGGGACTAGCGAATACAATGAGCAGTTCTTC. It codes for CASRAGTSEYNEQFF.

The V and J genes are TRBV12-3 or TRBV12-4 and TRBJ2-1, with D perhaps TRBD1 (5 bases). CDR3 size: 12 residues. V was cut by 6 bases and J by 3 bases, with 6 bases left in between. Here the CDR3 reads CASSRDYNEQFF. CDR3 in DNA: TGTGCCAGCAGCAGGGACTACAATGAGCAGTTCTTC.

The CDR3 DNA sequence: TGTGCCAGCAGCTTAATTGGGACAGGGAGCACAGATACGCAGTATTTT. It yields the protein CASSLIGTGSTDTQYF. The V call is TRBV7-6, the J call TRBJ2-3, with 9 nucleotides matching TRBD1. The CDR3 contains 16 residues. Germline assignment: CDR1 SGHVS and CDR2 FNYEAQ. The ends lost 2 bases at V and 0 bases at J; junction bases unmatched: 3.

The gene calls are TRBV2 and TRBJ2-2; D may match TRBD1 or TRBD2 (5 bases each). Between the trimmed V and J ends, which lost 8 bases and 2 bases, there was a span of 12 bases. Looked up from germline, CDR1 is SNHLY and CDR2 is FYNNEI. This CDR3 contains 14 residues. CDR3 residues: CASGRGVNTGELFF. The CDR3 bases are TGTGCCAGCGGTCGAGGGGTTAACACCGGGGAGCTGTTTTTT.

The V and J genes are TRBV7-6 and TRBJ1-1; the D gene is possibly TRBD1 (5 bases). Germline V gives CDR1 SGHVS, CDR2 FNYEAQ. Trimming pared 5 bases from V and 3 bases from J, leaving 16 bases between. The CDR3 sequence is 15 residues long. The CDR3 here is CASSDRGAKDTEAFF. DNA of the CDR3: TGTGCCAGCAGCGACAGAGGGGCTAAAGACACTGAAGCTTTCTTT.

The chain couples TRBV23-1 to TRBJ2-7; perhaps TRBD1 as D (6 bases). TRBV23-1 is an ORF for which the function is uncertain. V lost 1 base and J lost 0, with 7 bases in between. This CDR3 contains 14 residues. The CDR3 sequence is CASSQWGLSYEQYF. CDR3 in DNA: TGCGCCAGCAGTCAATGGGGGCTCTCCTACGAGCAGTACTTC.

The rearrangement links TRBV7-2 to TRBJ2-7, with D perhaps TRBD2 (6 bases). CDR1 and CDR2 (germline): SGHTA, FQGNSA. This CDR3 spans 13 amino acids. The germline V and J ends were trimmed by 8 bases and 1 base, with 12 bases remaining between them. CDR3 loop: CASLAGHSYEQYF. The CDR3 DNA is TGTGCCAGCCTCGCGGGGCATTCCTACGAGCAGTACTTC.

V and J are TRBV6-5 and TRBJ1-4; the match to TRBD1 covers 9 bases. The CDR3 consists of 15 residues. Germline values: CDR1 MNHEY, CDR2 SVGAGI. V trimming: 6 bases; J trimming: 8 bases; junction bases outside the gene matches: 10. Here the CDR3 reads CASSPDRGKGEKLFF. Written as DNA, the CDR3 is TGTGCCAGCAGCCCCGACAGGGGGAAAGGCGAAAAACTGTTTTTT.